These 23 T cell receptor beta chains came from one sample sequenced in a study of regulatory T cells in long-lasting Graves disease. As to time point: persistent/refractory GD, antithyroid drugs over 5 years with positive TRAb. The TCR library was made from RNA extracted from PBMCs. The TCR beta library used iRepertoire HTBI primers with Arm-PCR amplification of CDR3. MiXCR, run by TCRdb on the multiplex PCR reads, gives a single entry per CDR3 protein. The top ten clones hold approximately 14% of a sample with 430,000 or so distinct CDR3 sequences, around 20% of them seen once. The source was peripheral blood mononuclear cells (PBMCs), collected when the disease was refractory, from a patient treated with antithyroid drugs. Every receptor here comes from a female donor with Graves disease.

This chain uses TRBV27 with TRBJ2-7, with D unclear. Trimming removed 4 bases at V and 8 bases at J, with 12 bases between. In germline, CDR1 is MNHEY, CDR2 SMNVEV (reference sequence). This CDR3 is built from 12 residues. Here the CDR3 reads CASSSPGRQQYF. CDR3 nucleotides: TGTGCCAGCAGTTCCCCGGGCAGGCAGCAGTACTTC.

This clonotype was recorded at least ten times. This rearrangement joins TRBV2 to TRBJ1-6, with D possibly matching TRBD1 (6 bases). Trimming stripped 0 bases from V and 12 bases from J, with 12 bases between. Per the germline V gene, CDR1 is SNHLY and CDR2 is FYNNEI. The CDR3 is 14 residues long. The CDR3 loop reads CASSEAQIGGPLHF. In nucleotides, the CDR3 is TGTGCCAGCAGTGAAGCGCAGATAGGGGGACCCCTCCACTTT. Full variable domain (missing parts from reference TRBV2 and TRBJ1-6): EPEVTQTPSHQVTQMGQEVILRCVPISNHLYFYWYRQILGQKVEFLVSFYNNEISEKSEIFDDQFSVERPDGSNFTLKIRSTKLEDSAMYFCASSEAQIGGPLHFGNGTRLTVT.

This clonotype came up many times. The rearrangement joins TRBV28 to TRBJ2-5, with TRBD1 matching 9 bases. The CDR3 runs to 15 residues. Germline V lookup: CDR1 MDHEN, CDR2 SYDVKM. V trimming: 5 bases; J trimming: 5 bases; junction bases outside the gene matches: 9. CDR3 bases: TGTGCCAGCAGTCCTCGGGACAGGGAAATCGAGACCCAGTACTTC. Translating gives CASSPRDREIETQYF.

The gene calls are TRBV20-1 and TRBJ1-1, with TRBD1 matching over 7 bases. The CDR3 has 15 amino acids. V dropped 0 bases and J dropped 1; count of bases not matched to a gene: 5. Per the germline V gene, CDR1 is DFQATT and CDR2 is SNEGSKA (reference sequence). CDR3 region: CSARDRTGPNTEAFF. CDR3 nucleotide sequence: TGCAGTGCTAGAGATCGGACAGGCCCGAACACTGAAGCTTTCTTT.

This clonotype was counted many times. This CDR3 is CASSLGQTTEAFF. CDR3 sequence (DNA): TGTGCCAGCAGCTTAGGGCAGACCACTGAAGCTTTCTTT. The chain carries TRBV13 and TRBJ1-1; D is unresolved. The CDR3 totals 13 residues. Germline V lookup: CDR1 PRHDT, CDR2 FYEKMQ (reference sequence). V was cut by 0 bases and J by 4 bases, with 6 bases left in between.

This clonotype occurred a few times. The genes are TRBV4-2 and TRBJ2-5; 15 nucleotides match TRBD2. This CDR3 region has 18 residues. Germline-derived CDR1 and CDR2 are LGHNA and YNFKEQ. The J segment lost 4 bases and the V segment lost 0 bases, leaving 6 bases of the junction unmatched. Here the CDR3 reads CASSQDGGLAGGVETQYF. In DNA, the CDR3 is TGTGCCAGCAGCCAAGATGGGGGACTAGCGGGAGGAGTAGAGACCCAGTACTTC.

At least ten counts were recorded for this clonotype. V gene TRBV7-6 combines with J gene TRBJ2-7; 10 bases map to TRBD2. The CDR3 is 15 amino acids. With V trimmed by 5 bases and J by 2 bases, 6 bases remained unmatched. Germline V gene lookup returns CDR1 SGHVS and CDR2 FNYEAQ. The CDR3 DNA reads as TGTGCCAGCAGCCCAGAAGCGGGAGGGCCCTACGAGCAGTACTTC. The encoded protein is CASSPEAGGPYEQYF. The full variable domain, its missing parts supplied by reference TRBV7-6 and TRBJ2-7, is GAGVSQSPRYKVTKRGQDVALRCDPISGHVSLYWYRQALGQGPEFLTYFNYEAQQDKSGLPNDRFSAERPEGSISTLTIQRTEQRDSAMYRCASSPEAGGPYEQYFGPGTRLTVT.

This clonotype was observed at least ten times. The gene calls are TRBV6-1 and TRBJ1-1; D might be TRBD1 (5 bases). The germline gives CDR1 MNHNS, CDR2 SASEGT. The CDR3 loop spans 12 amino acids. V lost 6 bases, J lost 1 base, and 6 bases lay in between. CDR3 protein: CASRRGNTEAFF. The CDR3 nucleotides are TGTGCCAGCAGGAGGGGGAACACTGAAGCTTTCTTT.

CDR3 amino acids: CASSPTSRGDTQYF. In DNA form, the CDR3 reads TGTGCCAGCAGCCCGACTAGCCGGGGAGATACGCAGTATTTT. This chain joins TRBV12-3 or TRBV12-4 and TRBJ2-3, with TRBD2 identical over 7 bases. The CDR3 runs 14 residues. With 6 bases clipped from V and 5 bases from J, the junction kept 8 bases outside the gene matches.

The gene calls are TRBV5-6 and TRBJ2-7, with 8 bases matching TRBD1. The V gene's germline CDR1 is SGHDT and CDR2 YYEEEE. The junction had 5 bases not matched to a gene; V was cut back by 0 bases and J by 0 bases. CDR3 length equals 16 residues. In nucleotides, the CDR3 is TGTGCCAGCAGCTTGGGAGGGACAGGAATCTCCTACGAGCAGTACTTC. This encodes CASSLGGTGISYEQYF.

The rearrangement joins TRBV6-1 to TRBJ2-7; D ambiguous. CDR3 length equals 15 residues. Trimming removed 5 bases at V and 7 bases at J, with 21 bases between. Germline CDR1 reads MNHNS; CDR2 reads SASEGT. CDR3 region: CASSPRAAQLGEQYF. CDR3 DNA: TGTGCCAGCAGTCCACGGGCCGCCCAACTGGGGGAGCAGTACTTC.

This clonotype was seen repeatedly, ten times or more. The chain joins TRBV7-3 to TRBJ2-7, with 14 positions matching TRBD2. The CDR3 totals 15 residues. Germline V lookup: CDR1 SGHTA, CDR2 FQGTGA. Trimming at V came to 5 bases and at J to 6 bases, leaving 6 bases not matched to a gene. The chain's CDR3 is CASSARLAGGLEQYF. CDR3 DNA sequence: TGTGCCAGCAGCGCCAGACTAGCGGGAGGGCTCGAGCAGTACTTC.

This clonotype was found a few times. The chain uses TRBV29-1 and TRBJ1-2, with D hard to call. Germline V gene lookup returns CDR1 SQVTM and CDR2 ANQGSEA. Trimming removed 7 bases from V and 8 bases from J, with 14 bases in between. The CDR3 has 11 residues. The CDR3 DNA reads as TGCAGCGCCGGTCCCGGGGAAGGCTACACCTTC. Protein sequence: CSAGPGEGYTF.

About this clonotype itself: A junction end diverges from the germline sequence, so it may reflect a read error. This chain uses TRBV28 with TRBJ2-7; 12 nucleotides match TRBD1. CDR1 and CDR2 (germline): MDHEN, SYDVKM. This CDR3 spans 15 amino acids. CDR3 in DNA: TGTGCCAGCAGTCCCGGGACAGGGGGCTCCAACGAGCAGTACTTC. Its translation: CASSPGTGGSNEQYF.

This clonotype was seen repeatedly, ten times or more. The chain is built from TRBV28 and TRBJ2-7, with no clear D. This CDR3 has 11 amino acids. The V gene's germline CDR1 is MDHEN and CDR2 SYDVKM. Trimming left V 5 bases short and J 9 bases short, with 11 bases between. CDR3 coding DNA: TGTGCCAGCAGTCAATCCTGGGGGCAGTACTTC. Translation: CASSQSWGQYF.

V and J are TRBV28 and TRBJ2-3; TRBD1 aligns across 11 bases. Germline values: CDR1 MDHEN, CDR2 SYDVKM. The CDR3 spans 17 residues. J was trimmed by 6 bases and V by 6 bases; bases with no gene match: 14. CDR3 protein: CASSPGQGAFLSDTQYF. CDR3 bases: TGTGCCAGCAGCCCCGGACAGGGGGCATTTTTATCGGATACGCAGTATTTT.

This clonotype was recorded a few times. J is TRBJ1-1 and V is TRBV6-1; D unresolved. There are 15 residues in the CDR3. Deletions cut 5 bases from V and 5 bases from J, with 18 bases between. The germline V gene encodes CDR1 MNHNS and CDR2 SASEGT. CDR3 protein: CASSRGPPPETEAFF. The CDR3 bases are TGTGCCAGCAGTCGAGGCCCCCCCCCTGAGACTGAAGCTTTCTTT.

Points on this clonotype: A far larger clone is a single base away, which makes a read error likely. The final CDR3 position lacks the conserved phenylalanine or tryptophan, pointing to a likely read error. The chain has TRBV6-1 and TRBJ1-1; no firm D call. CDR1 is MNHNS, CDR2 SASEGT, per germline. The CDR3 contains 14 residues. V lost 6 bases, J lost 1 base, and 12 bases lay in between. In nucleotides, the CDR3 is TGTGCCAGCAGCCGCCACAGCCAGAACACTGAAGCTTTCCTT. Its protein product is CASSRHSQNTEAFL.

This clonotype was seen at least ten times. J is TRBJ2-7 and V is TRBV11-3; 10 bases line up with TRBD1. The CDR3 extends over 14 amino acids. Germline CDR1 SGHNT, CDR2 YENEEA. Losses at the gene ends were 5 bases for V and 6 bases for J; bases not matched to a gene: 7. In nucleotides, the CDR3 is TGTGCCAGCAGCATCGGGACAGGGGACCCCGAGCAGTACTTC. Translated: CASSIGTGDPEQYF. The whole variable domain, filled in from reference TRBV11-3 and TRBJ2-7, reads EAGVVQSPRYKIIEKKQPVAFWCNPISGHNTLYWYLQNLGQGPELLIRYENEEAVDDSQLPKDRFSAERLKGVDSTLKIQPAELGDSAVYLCASSIGTGDPEQYFGPGTRLTVT.

In DNA, the CDR3 is TGTGCCAGCAGTTTAGCGCCCAGGGGGCTGGCAGATACGCAGTATTTT. Encoded protein: CASSLAPRGLADTQYF. The chain recombines TRBV12-3 or TRBV12-4 with TRBJ2-3; TRBD1 aligns across 8 bases. The ends lost 0 bases at V and 4 bases at J; junction bases unmatched: 6. The CDR3 has 16 amino acids.

This clonotype was recorded a few times. CDR3 sequence reads: CASSFADREYYEQYF. Written as DNA, the CDR3 is TGTGCCAGCAGCTTCGCGGACAGGGAGTACTACGAGCAGTACTTC. The chain is built from TRBV5-6 and TRBJ2-7; 8 bases agree with TRBD1. With V trimmed by 2 bases and J by 3 bases, 7 bases remained unmatched. Germline V CDR1 and CDR2: SGHDT, YYEEEE. This CDR3 is built from 15 residues.

This clonotype has a count of ten or more. The genes are TRBV6-1 and TRBJ2-7; TRBD1 matches 11 bases. V trimming: 6 bases; J trimming: 2 bases; junction bases outside the gene matches: 6. The CDR3 is 15 residues long. Per the germline V gene, CDR1 is MNHNS and CDR2 is SASEGT. CDR3 nucleotide sequence: TGTGCCAGCAGGTCCCGGGGACAGGGGGCCTACGAGCAGTACTTC. It translates to CASRSRGQGAYEQYF.

Notes on this clonotype: One junction end disagrees with the germline gene, perhaps due to a read error. Written as DNA, the CDR3 is TGTGCCAGCAGCGTAGCTCAACGGGACAGGGTCTACAATGAGCAGTTCTTC. It yields the protein CASSVAQRDRVYNEQFF. This chain joins TRBV7-9 and TRBJ2-1, with 9 bases aligning to TRBD1. CDR3 length equals 17 residues. CDR1 SEHNR and CDR2 FQNEAQ come from the germline V gene (reference sequence).